The following is a T cell receptor (beta chain) sequence with its context. This table comes from immunoSEQ multiplex PCR, and its TCRdb copy is limited to in-frame clones, with some not included. The repertoire holds some 200,000 clones, 80% to 90% seen once, with 5.1% in the top ten. V was clipped by 5 bases and J by 4 bases; unmatched bases: 8. Germline V gene lookup returns CDR1 SGHVS and CDR2 FNYEAQ. The CDR3 contains 18 residues. This entry belongs to a study of blood T cell repertoires in COVID-19. Study details: T cells, B-cell-depleted T cells, or PBMCs provided the cDNA or gDNA that served as material.

Material for sequencing was peripheral blood. J is TRBJ2-2 and V is TRBV7-6; 15 nucleotides align to TRBD2. The sequence was collected from an older woman who had recovered from COVID-19. CDR3 sequence reads: CASSPGLAGGAGTGELFF. CDR3 nucleotides: TGTGCCAGCAGCCCGGGACTAGCGGGGGGCGCGGGCACCGGGGAGCTGTTTTTT. Combining the CDR3 with reference TRBV7-6 and TRBJ2-2 gives the whole variable domain GAGVSQSPRYKVTKRGQDVALRCDPISGHVSLYWYRQALGQGPEFLTYFNYEAQQDKSGLPNDRFSAERPEGSISTLTIQRTEQRDSAMYRCASSPGLAGGAGTGELFFGEGSRLTVL.